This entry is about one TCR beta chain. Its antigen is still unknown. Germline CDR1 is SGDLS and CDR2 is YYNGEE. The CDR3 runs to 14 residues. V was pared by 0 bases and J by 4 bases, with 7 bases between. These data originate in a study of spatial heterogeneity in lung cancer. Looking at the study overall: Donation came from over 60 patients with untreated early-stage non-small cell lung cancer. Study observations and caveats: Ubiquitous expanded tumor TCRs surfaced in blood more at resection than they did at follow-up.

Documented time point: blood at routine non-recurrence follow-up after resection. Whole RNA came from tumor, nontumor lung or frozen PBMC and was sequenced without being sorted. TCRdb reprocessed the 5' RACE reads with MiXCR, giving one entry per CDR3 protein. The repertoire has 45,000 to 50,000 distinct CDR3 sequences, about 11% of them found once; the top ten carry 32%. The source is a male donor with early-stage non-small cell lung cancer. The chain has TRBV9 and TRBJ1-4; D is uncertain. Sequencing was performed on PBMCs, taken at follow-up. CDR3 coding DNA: TGTGCCAGCAGCGTAGGACTCCTTAATGAAAAACTGTTTTTT. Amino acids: CASSVGLLNEKLFF.